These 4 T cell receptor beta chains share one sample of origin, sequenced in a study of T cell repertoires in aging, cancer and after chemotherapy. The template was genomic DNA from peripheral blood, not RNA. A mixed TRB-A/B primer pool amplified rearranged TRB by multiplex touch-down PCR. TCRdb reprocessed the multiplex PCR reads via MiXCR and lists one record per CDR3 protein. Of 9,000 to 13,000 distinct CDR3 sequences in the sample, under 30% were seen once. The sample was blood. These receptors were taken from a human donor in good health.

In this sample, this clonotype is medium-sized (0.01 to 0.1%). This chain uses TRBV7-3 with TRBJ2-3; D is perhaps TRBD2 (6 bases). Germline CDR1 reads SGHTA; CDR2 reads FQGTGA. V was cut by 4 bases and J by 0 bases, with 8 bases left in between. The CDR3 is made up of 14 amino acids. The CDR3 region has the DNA TGTGCCAGCAGCTCCGGGACTAGCACAGATACGCAGTATTTT. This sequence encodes CASSSGTSTDTQYF. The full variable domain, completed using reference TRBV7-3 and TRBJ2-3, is GAGVSQTPSNKVTEKGKYVELRCDPISGHTALYWYRQSLGQGPEFLIYFQGTGAADDSGLPNDRFFAVRPEGSVSTLKIQRTERGDSAVYLCASSSGTSTDTQYFGPGTRLTVL.

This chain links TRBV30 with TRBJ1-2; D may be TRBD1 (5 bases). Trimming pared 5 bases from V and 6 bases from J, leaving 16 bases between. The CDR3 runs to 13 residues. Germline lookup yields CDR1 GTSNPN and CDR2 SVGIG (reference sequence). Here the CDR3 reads CAWALGGADGYTF. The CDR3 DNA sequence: TGTGCCTGGGCTCTCGGGGGAGCGGATGGCTACACCTTC.

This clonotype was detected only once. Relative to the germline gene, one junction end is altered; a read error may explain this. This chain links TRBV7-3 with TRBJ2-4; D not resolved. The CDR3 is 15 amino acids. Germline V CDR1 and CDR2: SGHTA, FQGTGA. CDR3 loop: CASSQPRPFGNIQYF. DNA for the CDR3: TGCGCCAGCAGCCAACCTCGACCCTTTGGGAACATTCAGTACTTC.

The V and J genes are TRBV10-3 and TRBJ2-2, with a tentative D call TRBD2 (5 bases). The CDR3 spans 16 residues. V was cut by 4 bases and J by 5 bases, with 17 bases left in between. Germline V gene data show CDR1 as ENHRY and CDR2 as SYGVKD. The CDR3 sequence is CAISGGRGGGTGELFF. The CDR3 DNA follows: TGTGCCATCAGTGGGGGTCGTGGAGGTGGGACCGGGGAGCTGTTTTTT.